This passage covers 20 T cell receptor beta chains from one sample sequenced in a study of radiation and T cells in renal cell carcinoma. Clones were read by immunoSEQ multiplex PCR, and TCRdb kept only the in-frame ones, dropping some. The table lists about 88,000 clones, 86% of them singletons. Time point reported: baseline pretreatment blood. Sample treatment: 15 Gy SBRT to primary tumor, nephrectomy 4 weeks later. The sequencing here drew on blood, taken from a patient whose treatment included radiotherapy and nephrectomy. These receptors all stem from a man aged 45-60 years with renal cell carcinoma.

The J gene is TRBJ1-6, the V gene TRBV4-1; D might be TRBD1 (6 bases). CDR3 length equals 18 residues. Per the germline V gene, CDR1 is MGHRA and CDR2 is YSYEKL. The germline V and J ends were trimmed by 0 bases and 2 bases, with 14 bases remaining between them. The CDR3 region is CASSQDRPGGAYNSPLHF. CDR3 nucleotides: TGCGCCAGCAGCCAAGATCGCCCTGGGGGCGCCTATAATTCACCCCTCCACTTT.

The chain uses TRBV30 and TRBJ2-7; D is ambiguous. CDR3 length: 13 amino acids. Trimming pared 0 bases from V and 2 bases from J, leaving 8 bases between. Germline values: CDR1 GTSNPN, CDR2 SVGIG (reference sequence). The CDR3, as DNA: TGTGCCTGGAGTGTCAAGGTAACCTACGAGCAGTACTTC. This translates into CAWSVKVTYEQYF.

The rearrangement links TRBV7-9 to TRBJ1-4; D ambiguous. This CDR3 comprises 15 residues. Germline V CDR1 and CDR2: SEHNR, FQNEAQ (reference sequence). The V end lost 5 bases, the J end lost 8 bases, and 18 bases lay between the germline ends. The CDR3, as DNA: TGTGCCAGCAGCAACAAGGCTGGGGTACGGGAAAAACTGTTTTTT. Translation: CASSNKAGVREKLFF.

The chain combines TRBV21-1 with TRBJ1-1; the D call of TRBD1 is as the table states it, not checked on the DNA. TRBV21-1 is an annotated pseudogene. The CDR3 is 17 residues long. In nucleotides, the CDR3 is TGTGCCAGCAGCACTGGGACAGGGGCGGTTTTCGCCACTGAAGCTTTCTTT. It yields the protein CASSTGTGAVFATEAFF.

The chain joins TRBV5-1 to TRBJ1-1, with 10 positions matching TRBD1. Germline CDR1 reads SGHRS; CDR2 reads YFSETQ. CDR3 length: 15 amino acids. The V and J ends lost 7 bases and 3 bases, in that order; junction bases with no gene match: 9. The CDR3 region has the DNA TGCGCCAGCCGGCCCGGGACAGGGGCCTACACTGAAGCTTTCTTT. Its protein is CASRPGTGAYTEAFF.

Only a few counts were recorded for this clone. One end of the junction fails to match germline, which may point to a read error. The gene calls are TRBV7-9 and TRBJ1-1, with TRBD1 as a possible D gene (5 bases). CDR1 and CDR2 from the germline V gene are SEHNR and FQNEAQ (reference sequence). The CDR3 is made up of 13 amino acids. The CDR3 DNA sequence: TGTGCCAGCAACTTAGGGGTCGGCACTGAAGCTTTCTTT. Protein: CASNLGVGTEAFF.

CDR3: CSVRLQGRRQETQYF. The CDR3 nucleotides are TGCAGCGTCAGACTTCAGGGGAGGCGGCAAGAGACCCAGTACTTC. This chain uses TRBV29-1 with TRBJ2-5; tentatively, D is TRBD1 or TRBD2 (6 bases each). The germline V gene has CDR1 SQVTM and CDR2 ANQGSEA. V dropped 6 bases and J dropped 2 bases, with 19 bases sitting between them. This CDR3 is 15 amino acids long.

The CDR3 region is CASSDRTGGFEKLFF. Written as DNA, the CDR3 is TGCGCCAGCAGTGACCGGACAGGGGGTTTCGAAAAACTGTTTTTT. The chain has TRBV10-1 and TRBJ1-4, with 10 bases aligning to TRBD1. Germline V gives CDR1 WNHNN, CDR2 SYGVQD (reference sequence). V shed 3 bases, J shed 8 bases, and the junction held 6 bases outside the gene matches. The CDR3 is made up of 15 amino acids.

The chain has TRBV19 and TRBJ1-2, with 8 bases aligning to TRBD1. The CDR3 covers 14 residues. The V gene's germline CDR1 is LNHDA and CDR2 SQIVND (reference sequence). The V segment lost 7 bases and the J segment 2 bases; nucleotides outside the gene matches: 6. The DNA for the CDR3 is TGTGCCAGTAAAGGGGACAGGCAGAACTATGGCTACACCTTC. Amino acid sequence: CASKGDRQNYGYTF.

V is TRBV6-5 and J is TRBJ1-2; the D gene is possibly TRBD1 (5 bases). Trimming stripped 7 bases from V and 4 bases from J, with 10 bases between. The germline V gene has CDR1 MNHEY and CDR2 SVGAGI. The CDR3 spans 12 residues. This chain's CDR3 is CASNGGPYGYTF. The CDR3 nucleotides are TGTGCCAGCAACGGGGGACCCTATGGCTACACCTTC.

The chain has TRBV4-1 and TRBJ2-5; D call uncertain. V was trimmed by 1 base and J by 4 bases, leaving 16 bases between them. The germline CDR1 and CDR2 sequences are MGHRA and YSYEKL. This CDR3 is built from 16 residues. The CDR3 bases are TGCGCCAGCAGCCAAGGCCCAATACCCGCAATAGAGACCCAGTACTTC. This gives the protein CASSQGPIPAIETQYF.

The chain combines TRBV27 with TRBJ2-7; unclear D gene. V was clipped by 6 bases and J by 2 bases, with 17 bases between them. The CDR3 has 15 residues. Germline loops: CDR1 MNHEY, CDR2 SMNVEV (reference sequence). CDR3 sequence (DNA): TGTGCCAGCAGCCCCTTACCCCCTTGGACCTACGAGCAGTACTTC. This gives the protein CASSPLPPWTYEQYF.

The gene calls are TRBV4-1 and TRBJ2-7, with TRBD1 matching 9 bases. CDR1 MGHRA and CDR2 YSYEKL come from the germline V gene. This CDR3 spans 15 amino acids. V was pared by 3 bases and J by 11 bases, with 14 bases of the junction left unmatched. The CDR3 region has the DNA TGCGCCAGCAGCCAGCACACCGGGACAGGGTTTCTAAAGTACTTC. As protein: CASSQHTGTGFLKYF.

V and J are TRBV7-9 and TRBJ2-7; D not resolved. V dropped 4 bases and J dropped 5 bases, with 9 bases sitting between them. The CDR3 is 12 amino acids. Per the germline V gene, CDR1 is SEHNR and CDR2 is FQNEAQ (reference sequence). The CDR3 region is CASSSRQDEQYF. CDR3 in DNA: TGTGCCAGCAGCTCAAGACAAGACGAGCAGTACTTC.

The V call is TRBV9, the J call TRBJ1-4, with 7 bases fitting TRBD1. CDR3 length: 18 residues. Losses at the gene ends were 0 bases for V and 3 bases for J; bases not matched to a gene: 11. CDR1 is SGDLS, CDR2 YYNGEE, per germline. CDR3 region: CASSVDSGRTGANEKLFF. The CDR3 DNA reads TGTGCCAGCAGCGTAGATTCAGGTCGAACAGGGGCTAATGAAAAACTGTTTTTT.

The CDR3 nucleotides are TGTGCCAGCAGTCAGTTAAAGGGGCTAGCGGGTCGAGTTGAGCAGTTCTTC. It encodes CASSQLKGLAGRVEQFF. The rearrangement uses TRBV5-4 and TRBJ2-1; 8 bases line up with TRBD2. The CDR3 is made up of 17 amino acids. The V and J ends lost 5 bases and 9 bases, in that order; junction bases with no gene match: 19. The germline V gene has CDR1 SGHNT and CDR2 YYREEE (reference sequence).

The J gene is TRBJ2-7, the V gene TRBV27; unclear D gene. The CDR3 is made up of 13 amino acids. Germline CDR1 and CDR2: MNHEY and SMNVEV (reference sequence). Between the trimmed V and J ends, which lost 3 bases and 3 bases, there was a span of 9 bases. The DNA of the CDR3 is TGTGCCAGCAGTTTGTTCCCTCGCTACGAGCAGTACTTC. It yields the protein CASSLFPRYEQYF.

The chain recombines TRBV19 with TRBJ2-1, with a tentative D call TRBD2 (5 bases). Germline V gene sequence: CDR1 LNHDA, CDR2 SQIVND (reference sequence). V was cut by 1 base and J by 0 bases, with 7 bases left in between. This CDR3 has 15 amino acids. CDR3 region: CASSIVEGSYNEQFF. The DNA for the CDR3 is TGTGCCAGTAGTATAGTAGAGGGCTCCTACAATGAGCAGTTCTTC.

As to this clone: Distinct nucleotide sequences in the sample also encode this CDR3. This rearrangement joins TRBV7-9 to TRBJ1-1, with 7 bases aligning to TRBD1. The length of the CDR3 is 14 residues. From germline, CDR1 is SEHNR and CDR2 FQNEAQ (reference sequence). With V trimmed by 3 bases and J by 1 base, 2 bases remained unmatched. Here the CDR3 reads CASSFDRANTEAFF. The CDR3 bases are TGTGCCAGCAGCTTCGACAGGGCGAACACTGAAGCTTTCTTT.

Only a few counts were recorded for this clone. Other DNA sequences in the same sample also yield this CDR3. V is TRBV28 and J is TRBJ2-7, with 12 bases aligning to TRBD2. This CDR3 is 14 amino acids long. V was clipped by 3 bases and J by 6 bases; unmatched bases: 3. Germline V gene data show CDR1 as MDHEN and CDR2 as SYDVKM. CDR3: CASSLASGRGEQYF. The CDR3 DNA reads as TGTGCCAGCAGTTTGGCTAGCGGGAGGGGCGAGCAGTACTTC.